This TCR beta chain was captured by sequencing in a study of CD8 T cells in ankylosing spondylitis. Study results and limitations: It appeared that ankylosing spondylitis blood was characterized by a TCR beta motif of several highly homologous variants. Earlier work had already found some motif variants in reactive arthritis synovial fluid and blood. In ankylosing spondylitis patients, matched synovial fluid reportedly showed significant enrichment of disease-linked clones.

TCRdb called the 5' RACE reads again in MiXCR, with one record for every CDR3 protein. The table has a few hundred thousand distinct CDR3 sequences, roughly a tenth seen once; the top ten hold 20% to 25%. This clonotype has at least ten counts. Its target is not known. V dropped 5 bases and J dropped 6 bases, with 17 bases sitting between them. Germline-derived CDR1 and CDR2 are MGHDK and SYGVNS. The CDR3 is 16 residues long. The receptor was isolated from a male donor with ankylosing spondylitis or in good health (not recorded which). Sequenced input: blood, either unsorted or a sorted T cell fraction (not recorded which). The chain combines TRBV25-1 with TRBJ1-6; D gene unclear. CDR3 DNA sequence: TGTGCCAGCAGTCCCCACTCCGGAAACCTTAATTCACCCCTCCACTTT. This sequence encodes CASSPHSGNLNSPLHF.